Here is one TCR beta chain with its context. This clone appeared once. Its antigen is not yet known. Per-base qualities were not stored, and no clone one base away is much larger. The sample belongs to a study of T cell responses to AZD1222 COVID-19 vaccine (dated by TCRdb to the early 2020s). For the wider study: TCR sequencing was performed for more than 230 trial participants, of whom about 200 were given two doses of AZD1222 and around 25 were given two doses of MenACWY control vaccine. Trial participants were enrolled into age subgroups of 18-55, 56-69 and 70-plus years, which contained 148, 28 and 57 TCR-sequenced participants, respectively.

CDR1 and CDR2, looked up from the germline V gene (reference sequence), are LNHDA and SQIVND. The CDR3, from cysteine to phenylalanine, totals 16 residues. Just CDR3 DNA is preserved here, 48 bases in frame from base 1. Trimming at the junction amounts to 5 bases on V and 4 bases on J, and the germline ends lie 18 bases apart. The time point label of this sample denotes: about 28 days (+/-7) after the second vaccine dose. AZD1222 recipients whose second dose came at about 4 weeks and those whose second dose came at about 12 weeks were combined into one group, since spike-specific TCR depth and breadth did not differ between the two schedules. The vaccinee samples were drawn from two UK trials, COV001 and COV002, one of which was a single-blind randomized controlled phase 2/3 trial testing AZD1222 (ChAdOx1 nCoV-19) in healthy adults. For TCRbeta chain sequencing, PBMC samples from trial participants were taken at day 0 and at day 28 after the second dose.

The CDR3 regions of human TCRbeta chains were subjected to immunosequencing. As for how the authors treated the data: TCRs in the repertoires were matched against a reference library of SARS-CoV-2-specific TCRs that had been generated with the MIRA antigen-specificity platform. Breadth was defined as the fraction of unique TCRs that were SARS-CoV-2-associated, and depth was defined as the fraction of total T cells that were SARS-CoV-2-associated. Using the MIRA data, each spike-specific TCR was assigned both to the spike region to which the TCR was reactive and to a CD4 or CD8 class. Log10-transformed breadth and depth values were compared by one-way ANOVA with Sidak's multiple comparisons tests. TCRdb holds this immuneACCESS table with in-frame rearrangements only. Some clones are missing; in checked studies, unresolved V genes explain under half, and the rest has no known cause. V, J and clone size are those of that table, while D and trimming were read from the DNA. Recorded for this sample are over 100,000 clones; 87% of them occurred a single time. Approximately 2.6% of the sample belongs to the ten largest clones.

General study outcomes and caveats: Conclusions about previously exposed vaccinees are limited, since just five or six AZD1222 recipients were seropositive for SARS-CoV-2 at baseline. The 56-69-year group was small, and its depth increase did not reach significance, likely because of low power. The vaccine-associated CD4 TCRs covered the entire spike protein, and the dominant responses fell in regions 160-218 and 743-854. Reportedly, close to half of the unique spike-specific TCRs recognized epitopes lying outside the regions that are mutated in the B.1.351 and B.1.1.7 variants. After two AZD1222 doses, spike-specific TCR breadth and depth were significantly higher than at day 0 and than in MenACWY recipients. Participants were mostly white British, with more females than males. The authors suggested clonal diversity may have been underestimated. No day 14 peak-response samples were available, so repertoires were characterized only after the peak T cell response.

The chain employs TRBV19 and TRBJ1-5; confidence is insufficient to name the D gene. The sample in question was peripheral blood, obtained 28 days after the second AZD1222 dose. This TCR came from an adult who received the AZD1222 COVID-19 vaccine. The DNA reads as follows: TGTGCCAGTAGTTTGGATCGCGGCCTAGGAAATCAGCCCCAGCATTTT. Its protein is CASSLDRGLGNQPQHF.